The entry that follows covers one TCR beta chain sequence. The data stem from a study of neoadjuvant anti-PD-1 for oral cavity cancer. TCRdb's table, derived via immunoSEQ multiplex PCR, lists solely in-frame clones and lacks some. The table records around 17,000 clones, approximately 70% of them present only once. Stage II-IVA oral cavity squamous cell carcinoma was new and untreated by systemic or radiation therapy. These oral cavity squamous cell carcinomas were HPV-negative and locally advanced. V was clipped by 0 bases and J by 8 bases, with 13 bases between them. This CDR3 is built from 15 residues. Germline V gene lookup returns CDR1 MNHNY and CDR2 SVGAGI (reference sequence).

This specimen was PBMCs, taken before nivolumab (anti-PD-1) treatment. V and J are TRBV6-6 and TRBJ1-4, with D possibly being TRBD1 (5 bases). The clonotype comes from a person between 40 and 85 years old with oral cavity squamous cell carcinoma. As DNA, the CDR3 is TGTGCCAGCAGTTACTCCGGGGCGCTAGGGGAAAAACTGTTTTTT. Its translation: CASSYSGALGEKLFF.